Listed here is a single TCR beta chain. It lacks a known antigen. Base qualities are missing; no much larger clone stands one base away. These data come from a study of T cells in Graves' hyperthyroidism and ophthalmopathy (dated by TCRdb to about 2019). About the full investigation: Peripheral blood samples were taken at initial diagnosis, before any treatment was given. Prospective prediction of ophthalmopathy was tested in an independent validation cohort consisting of 18 hyperthyroidism patients and some 17 patients who later progressed to ophthalmopathy. Thyroid tissue and blood T-cell repertoires from six Graves' hyperthyroidism patients were also compared in the study. The approximately 100 discovery patients were randomly split 7:3 into training and test sets. The paper reports TCR Vbeta CDR3 sequencing of fewer than 150 peripheral blood samples: 43 ophthalmopathy, some 80 hyperthyroidism and 17 progressor patients. Once sampling was done, hyperthyroidism patients were given methimazole at a starting dose of 30 mg daily, whereas ophthalmopathy patients were given high-dose intravenous methylprednisolone. To identify distinguishing TCR V-J signatures, a discovery cohort of around 100 patients was used, comprising 40 to 45 with Graves' ophthalmopathy and some 60 with stable Graves' hyperthyroidism. Beyond this particular receptor, the publication reports: Sample size was not statistically predetermined, and blinding of investigators to group allocation was not performed. Most expanded thyroid clonotypes (frequency above 0.001) were also detected in blood, suggesting blood repertoires may reflect thyroid immune responses. During validation, the model predicted progression to ophthalmopathy a median of about 6.5 months ahead of onset, with around 70% sensitivity and about 75% specificity. Ophthalmopathy was separated from stable hyperthyroidism by a 13 V-J signature model, with around 90% sensitivity and roughly 84% specificity obtained in cross-validation and 80%/75% obtained in testing.

Stable Graves' hyperthyroidism was defined as no progression to ophthalmopathy during 18 months of follow-up. The hyperthyroidism patients were between 18 and 65 years old and newly diagnosed, with a disease duration of less than 2 months. Exclusion was applied to patients with uncontrolled infections, other autoimmune diseases, pregnancy or lactation. Diagnoses were established on the basis of clinical symptoms, serum thyroxine and TRAb, thyroid ultrasound, and orbital computed tomography. PBMCs were separated from about 10 ml of fresh peripheral blood using Ficoll-Paque density gradient centrifugation. Trizol reagent was used to extract total RNA, and RNA quality was then checked on an Agilent 2100 Bioanalyzer. Measured from the cysteine to the phenylalanine, the CDR3 is 14 residues long. Just CDR3 DNA is preserved here, 42 bases in frame from base 1. Deletion took 6 bases off V and 3 bases off J, with a span of 9 bases between the germline ends.

Amplification of TCR beta CDR3 regions was carried out from RNA transcripts. The TCR CDR3 was subjected to a first round of RT-PCR using the HTBI primer set and the Qiagen OneStep RT-PCR kit. A second multiplex PCR round built the libraries, followed by size selection and purification. Libraries were sequenced paired-end with 100 bp reads on an Illumina HiSeq2000. The original methods were these. SOAPnuke was used to process the raw data, with reads discarded if the reads contained adapters or uncalled bases, had a mean Phred below 15, or lacked an exact constant-primer or identifier match. COPE v1.2.5 was used to merge high-quality paired reads, and clonotypes were defined as unique nucleotide sequences. MiTCR v1.1 was used to align clonotypes to the IMGT TRBV, TRBD and TRBJ reference segments. The analysis was restricted to V-J combinations with a frequency above 0.0001, which together covered 99% to 99.2% of the repertoires. A TCS score was defined as the ratio between F50 (clonal expansion) and ExV (chaos), using BLOSUM62-based TCRdist between CDR3 peptides within each V-J. Welch's t-statistics and random forest reduced several hundred V-J features to 13, which were used in a naive Bayes classifier (R e1071). The Morisita-Horn index was used to measure how similar the thyroid and blood repertoires were. The raw public data were reprocessed by TCRdb itself: fastp quality trimming at Q25, MiXCR clonotype calling, in-frame beta chains only. Rows with a matching CDR3 protein are joined into one entry that keeps the most common DNA and genes. TCRdb's processing, not the authors', yielded these V and J calls. In this sample the table shows around 700,000 distinct CDR3 sequences, roughly a third of which occur a single time. Of the sample, roughly 30% is held by the ten largest clones.

The clonotype comes from a woman in her 40s with Graves' hyperthyroidism. Here the chain combines TRBV12-3 or TRBV12-4 and TRBJ1-6; no confident D gene assignment can be made. Sequencing used blood. DNA sequence: TGTGCCAGCAGCCCTGTTCACTATAATTCACCCCTCCACTTT. Translated, this is CASSPVHYNSPLHF.